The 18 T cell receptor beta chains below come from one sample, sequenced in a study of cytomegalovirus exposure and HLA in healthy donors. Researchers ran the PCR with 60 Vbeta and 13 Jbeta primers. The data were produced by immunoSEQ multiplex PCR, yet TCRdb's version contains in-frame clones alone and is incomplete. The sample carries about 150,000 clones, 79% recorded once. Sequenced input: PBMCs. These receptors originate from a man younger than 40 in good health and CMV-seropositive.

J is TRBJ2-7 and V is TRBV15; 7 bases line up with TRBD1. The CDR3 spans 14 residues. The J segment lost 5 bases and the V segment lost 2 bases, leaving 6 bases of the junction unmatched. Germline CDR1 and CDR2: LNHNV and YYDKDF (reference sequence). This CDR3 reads CATSRPYTGDEQYF. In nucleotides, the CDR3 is TGTGCCACCAGCAGACCCTATACAGGGGACGAGCAGTACTTC.

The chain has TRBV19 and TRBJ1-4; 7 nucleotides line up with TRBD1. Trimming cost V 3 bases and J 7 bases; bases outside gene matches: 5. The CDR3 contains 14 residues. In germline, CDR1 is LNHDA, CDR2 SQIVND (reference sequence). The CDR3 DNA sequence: TGTGCCAGTAGTATGGGTCAGGGGGGTGAAAAACTGTTTTTT. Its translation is CASSMGQGGEKLFF.

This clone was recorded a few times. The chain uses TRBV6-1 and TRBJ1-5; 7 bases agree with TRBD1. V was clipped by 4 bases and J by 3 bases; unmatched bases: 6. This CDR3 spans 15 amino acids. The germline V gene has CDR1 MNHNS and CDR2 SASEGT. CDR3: CASSGGDSANQPQHF. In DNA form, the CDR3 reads TGTGCCAGCAGTGGGGGGGACAGCGCCAATCAGCCCCAGCATTTT.

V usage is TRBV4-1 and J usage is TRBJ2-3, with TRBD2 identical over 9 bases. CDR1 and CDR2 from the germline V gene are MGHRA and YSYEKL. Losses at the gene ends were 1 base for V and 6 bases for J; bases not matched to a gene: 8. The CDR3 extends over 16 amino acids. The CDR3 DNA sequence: TGCGCCAGCAGCCAAGGCCTAGCGGGGCCGGGGGATACGCAGTATTTT. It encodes CASSQGLAGPGDTQYF.

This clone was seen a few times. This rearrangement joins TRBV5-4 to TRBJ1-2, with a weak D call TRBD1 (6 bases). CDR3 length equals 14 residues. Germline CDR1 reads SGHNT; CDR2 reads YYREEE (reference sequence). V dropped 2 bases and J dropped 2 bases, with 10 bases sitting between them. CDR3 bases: TGTGCCAGCAGCTTAGGCAGGGGCAACTATGGCTACACCTTC. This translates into CASSLGRGNYGYTF.

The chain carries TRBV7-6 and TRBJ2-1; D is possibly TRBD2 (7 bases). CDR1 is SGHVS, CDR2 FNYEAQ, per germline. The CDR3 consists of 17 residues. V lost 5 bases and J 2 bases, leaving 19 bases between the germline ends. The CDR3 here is CASSLGGVAPPYNEQFF. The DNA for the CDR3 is TGTGCCAGCAGCCTAGGGGGGGTAGCTCCCCCCTACAATGAGCAGTTCTTC.

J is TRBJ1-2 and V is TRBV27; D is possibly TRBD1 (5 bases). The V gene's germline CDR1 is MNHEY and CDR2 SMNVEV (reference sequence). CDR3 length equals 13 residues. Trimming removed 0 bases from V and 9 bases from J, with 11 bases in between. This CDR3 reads CASSLSGQGSYTF. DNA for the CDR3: TGTGCCAGCAGTTTATCAGGGCAGGGTAGCTACACCTTC.

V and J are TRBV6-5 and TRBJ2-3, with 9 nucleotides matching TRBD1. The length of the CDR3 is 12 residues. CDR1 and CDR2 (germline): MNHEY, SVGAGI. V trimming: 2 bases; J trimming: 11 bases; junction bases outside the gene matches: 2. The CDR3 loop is CASSYEGQGQYF. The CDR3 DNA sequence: TGTGCCAGCAGTTACGAGGGACAGGGGCAGTATTTT.

The CDR3 region has the DNA TGTGCCAGCAGTGGGGGACTAGCGGGACTGGAGACCCAGTACTTC. Translated: CASSGGLAGLETQYF. The rearrangement uses TRBV2 and TRBJ2-5; 13 positions match TRBD2. The CDR3 is 15 residues long. J was trimmed by 5 bases and V by 4 bases; bases with no gene match: 4. From germline, CDR1 is SNHLY and CDR2 FYNNEI.

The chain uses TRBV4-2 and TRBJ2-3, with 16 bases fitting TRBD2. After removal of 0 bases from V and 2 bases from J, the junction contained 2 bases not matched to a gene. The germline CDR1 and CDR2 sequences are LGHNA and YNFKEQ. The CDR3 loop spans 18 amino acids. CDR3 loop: CASSQEGTSGGATDTQYF. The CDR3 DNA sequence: TGTGCCAGCAGCCAAGAAGGGACTAGCGGGGGGGCCACAGATACGCAGTATTTT.

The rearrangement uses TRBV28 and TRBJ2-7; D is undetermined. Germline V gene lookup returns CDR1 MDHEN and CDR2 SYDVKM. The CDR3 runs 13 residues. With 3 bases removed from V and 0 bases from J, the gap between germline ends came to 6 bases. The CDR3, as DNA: TGTGCCAGCAGTTTCCCCAGCTCCTACGAGCAGTACTTC. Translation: CASSFPSSYEQYF.

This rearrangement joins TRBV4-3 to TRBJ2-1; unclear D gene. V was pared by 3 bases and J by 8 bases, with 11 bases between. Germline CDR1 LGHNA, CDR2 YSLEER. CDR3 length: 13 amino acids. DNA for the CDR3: TGCGCCAGCAGCCACCTTAGACGGGATGAGCAGTTCTTC. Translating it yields CASSHLRRDEQFF.

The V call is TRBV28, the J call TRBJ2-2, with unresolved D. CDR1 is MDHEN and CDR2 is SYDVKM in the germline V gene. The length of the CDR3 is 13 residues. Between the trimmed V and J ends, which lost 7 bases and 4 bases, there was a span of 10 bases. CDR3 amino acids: CASIAIITGELFF. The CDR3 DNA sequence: TGTGCCAGCATAGCCATTATCACCGGGGAGCTGTTTTTT.

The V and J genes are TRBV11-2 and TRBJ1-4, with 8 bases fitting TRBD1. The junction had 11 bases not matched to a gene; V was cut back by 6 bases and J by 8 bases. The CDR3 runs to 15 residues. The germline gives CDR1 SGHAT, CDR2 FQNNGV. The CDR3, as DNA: TGTGCCAGCAGACTCACCGGGACAGGACCCGAAAAACTGTTTTTT. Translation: CASRLTGTGPEKLFF.

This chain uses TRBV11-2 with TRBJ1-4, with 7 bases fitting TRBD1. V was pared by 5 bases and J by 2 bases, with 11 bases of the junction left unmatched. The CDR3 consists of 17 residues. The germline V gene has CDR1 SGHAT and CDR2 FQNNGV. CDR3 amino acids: CASSPHTGEGTNEKLFF. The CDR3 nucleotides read TGTGCCAGCAGCCCTCACACAGGGGAAGGGACTAATGAAAAACTGTTTTTT.

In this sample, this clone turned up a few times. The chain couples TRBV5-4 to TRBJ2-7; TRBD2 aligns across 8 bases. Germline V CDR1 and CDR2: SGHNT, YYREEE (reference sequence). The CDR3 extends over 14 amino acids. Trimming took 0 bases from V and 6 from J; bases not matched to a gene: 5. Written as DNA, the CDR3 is TGTGCCAGCAGCTTGGCGGCGGGAGGCGGCGAGCAGTACTTC. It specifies CASSLAAGGGEQYF.

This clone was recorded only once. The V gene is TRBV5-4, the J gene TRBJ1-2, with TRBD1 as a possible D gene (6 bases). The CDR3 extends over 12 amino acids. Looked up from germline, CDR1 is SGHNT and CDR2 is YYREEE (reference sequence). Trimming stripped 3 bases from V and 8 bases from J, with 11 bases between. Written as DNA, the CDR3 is TGTGCCAGCAGCTACTGGACAGAGGGCTACACCTTC. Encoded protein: CASSYWTEGYTF.

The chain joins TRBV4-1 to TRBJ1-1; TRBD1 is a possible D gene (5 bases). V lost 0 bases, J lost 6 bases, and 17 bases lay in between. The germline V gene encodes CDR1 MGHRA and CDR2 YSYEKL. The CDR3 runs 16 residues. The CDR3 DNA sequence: TGCGCCAGCAGCCAAGATCTCAGGGTTGGGGTTCCTGAAGCTTTCTTT. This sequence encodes CASSQDLRVGVPEAFF.